This T cell receptor beta chain is drawn from a study of identical twins. Findings and limits, study-wide: Models came in too low on out-of-frame TCR alpha sharing in monozygotic twins. Zero-insertion analyses could be partly confounded by invariant MAIT and iNKT cells.

cDNA molecules carried unique molecular identifiers, and template switching added a universal primer site. TCRdb re-called the 5' RACE reads through MiXCR, storing one row per CDR3 protein. The sample lists 500,000 to 550,000 distinct CDR3 sequences, about 20% occurring once. About this clonotype itself: The antigen remains unidentified.

J lost 9 bases, V lost 5 bases, and 12 bases had no gene match. The CDR3 runs to 17 residues. The data also belong to a second study, concerning yellow fever vaccine responses in identical twins. That work states: Vaccine T cell responses of twins reportedly seemed partly convergent and partly personalized.

This chain joins TRBV12-3 or TRBV12-4 and TRBJ2-1, with 14 bases aligning to TRBD2. The specimen was CD4+ T cells sorted from blood. The receptor comes from a young woman in good health. The CDR3 DNA reads as TGTGCCAGCAGTCCACGACTAGCGGGAGGGCCTTTGGTTGAGCAGTTCTTC. Encoded protein: CASSPRLAGGPLVEQFF.